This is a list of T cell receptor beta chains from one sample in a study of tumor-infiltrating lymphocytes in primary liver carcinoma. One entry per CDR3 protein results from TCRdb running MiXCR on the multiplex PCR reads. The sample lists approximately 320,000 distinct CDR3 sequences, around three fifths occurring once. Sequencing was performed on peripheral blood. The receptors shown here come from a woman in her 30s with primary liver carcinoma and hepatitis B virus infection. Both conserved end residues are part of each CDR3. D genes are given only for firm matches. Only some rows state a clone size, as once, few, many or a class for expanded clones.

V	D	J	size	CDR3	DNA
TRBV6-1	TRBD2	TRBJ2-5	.	CASCQGVAGVGGWGTQYF	TGTGCCAGCTGCCAAGGGGTAGCGGGAGTCGGTGGATGGGGGACCCAGTACTTC
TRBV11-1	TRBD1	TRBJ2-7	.	CASSPDVGTGTYEQYF	TGCGCCAGCAGCCCCGACGTGGGGACAGGGACCTACGAGCAGTACTTC
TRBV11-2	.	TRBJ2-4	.	CASKPPRGTIQYF	TGTGCCAGCAAGCCACCCCGGGGGACCATTCAGTACTTC
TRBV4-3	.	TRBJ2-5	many	CASSQGLSERETQYF	TGCGCCAGCAGCCAAGGTCTTTCCGAAAGAGAGACCCAGTACTTC
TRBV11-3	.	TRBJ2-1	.	CASSSVPCASSYNEQFF	TGTGCCAGCAGCTCAGTCCCTTGCGCTAGCTCCTACAATGAGCAGTTCTTC
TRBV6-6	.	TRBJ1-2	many	CASSYTLEGYTF	TGTGCCAGCAGTTACACGTTAGAGGGCTACACCTTC
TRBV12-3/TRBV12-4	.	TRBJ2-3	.	CASSLSDRTDTQYF	TGTGCCAGCAGTTTAAGCGACCGCACAGATACGCAGTATTTT
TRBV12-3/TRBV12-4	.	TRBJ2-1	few	CASSFRRDPKNEQFF	TGTGCCAGCAGTTTCAGGCGGGACCCCAAAAATGAGCAGTTCTTC
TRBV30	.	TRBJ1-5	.	CAWSRDTQDQPQHF	TGTGCCTGGAGCCGGGACACTCAGGACCAGCCCCAGCATTTT
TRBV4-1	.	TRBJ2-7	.	CASSQDSVPPDYEHYF	TGCGCCAGCAGCCAAGATAGCGTCCCCCCGGACTACGAGCATTACTTC
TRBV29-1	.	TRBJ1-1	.	CSIAHLDTEAFF	TGCAGCATTGCACACCTGGACACTGAAGCTTTCTTT
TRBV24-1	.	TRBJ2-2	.	CATSDSRSSTGELFF	TGTGCCACCAGTGACTCGAGGTCCAGCACCGGGGAGCTGTTTTTT
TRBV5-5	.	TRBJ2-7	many	CASSQQRLSDEQYF	TGTGCCAGCAGCCAGCAAAGGCTGAGCGACGAGCAGTACTTC
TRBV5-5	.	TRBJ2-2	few	CASSLGWGGELFF	TGTGCCAGCAGCTTGGGCTGGGGCGGGGAGCTGTTTTTT
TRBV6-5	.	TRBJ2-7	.	CASSREAGLYEQYF	TGTGCCAGCAGCCGAGAGGCGGGACTTTACGAGCAGTACTTC
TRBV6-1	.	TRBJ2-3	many	CASSESVGGPDTQYF	TGTGCCAGCAGTGAATCGGTTGGGGGACCAGATACGCAGTATTTT
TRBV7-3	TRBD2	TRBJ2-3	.	CASSFTGLAGVDTQYF	TGTGCCAGCAGCTTCACAGGACTAGCGGGAGTAGATACGCAGTATTTT
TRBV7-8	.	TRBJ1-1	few	CASSLDRFSAFF	TGTGCCAGCAGCCTCGACAGGTTTTCGGCTTTCTTT
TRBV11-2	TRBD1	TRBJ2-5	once	CASSLGDRIQETQYF	TGTGCCAGCAGCTTAGGGGACAGGATCCAAGAGACCCAGTACTTC
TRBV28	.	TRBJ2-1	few	CASTRGVTGYNEQFF	TGTGCCAGCACTAGAGGTGTCACAGGGTACAATGAGCAGTTCTTC
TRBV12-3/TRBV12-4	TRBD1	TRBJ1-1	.	CASSGRLGQGRTEASF	TGTGCCAGCAGTGGAAGGTTGGGACAGGGGAGAACTGAAGCTTCCTTT
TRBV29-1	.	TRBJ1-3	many	CSVNDGGNTIYF	TGCAGCGTTAACGATGGGGGAAACACCATATATTTT
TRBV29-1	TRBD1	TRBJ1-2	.	CSVYKPGQAFNYGNTF	TGCAGCGTCTATAAACCGGGACAGGCGTTTAACTATGGCAACACCTTC
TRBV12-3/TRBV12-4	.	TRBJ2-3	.	CTSSPFSTGGTDTQYF	TGTACCAGCAGCCCTTTCAGTACAGGTGGCACAGATACGCAGTATTTT
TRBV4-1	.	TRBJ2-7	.	CASNQEPGVAYEQYF	TGCGCCAGCAACCAAGAGCCGGGAGTGGCCTACGAGCAGTACTTC
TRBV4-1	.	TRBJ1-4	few	CASSLLGQSNEKLFF	TGCGCCAGCAGCCTTCTGGGGCAGAGTAATGAAAAACTGTTTTTT